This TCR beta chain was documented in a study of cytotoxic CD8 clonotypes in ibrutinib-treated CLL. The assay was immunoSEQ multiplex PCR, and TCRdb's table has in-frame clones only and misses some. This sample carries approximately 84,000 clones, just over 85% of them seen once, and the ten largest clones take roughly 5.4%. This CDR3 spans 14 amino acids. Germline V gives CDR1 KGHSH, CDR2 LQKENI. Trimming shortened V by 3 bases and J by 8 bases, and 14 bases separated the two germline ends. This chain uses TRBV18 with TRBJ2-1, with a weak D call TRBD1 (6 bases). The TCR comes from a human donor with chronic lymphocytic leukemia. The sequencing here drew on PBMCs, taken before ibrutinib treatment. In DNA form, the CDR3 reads TGTGCCAGCTCACCGGGGTCCGCAGGGGATGAGCAGTTCTTC. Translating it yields CASSPGSAGDEQFF.